These 14 T cell receptor beta chains came from one sample sequenced in a study of blood T cell repertoires in COVID-19. Measured with immunoSEQ multiplex PCR; TCRdb has only the in-frame clones, and not every one. The sample has approximately 200,000 clones, about 82% seen once. The specimen was PBMCs or T cells enriched from blood (not recorded which). Every receptor here comes from a woman aged 25 to 39 who had recovered from COVID-19.

V and J are TRBV9 and TRBJ2-7, with TRBD2 identical over 9 bases. V lost 2 bases, J lost 6 bases, and 18 bases stayed unmatched. Per germline, CDR1 SGDLS and CDR2 YYNGEE. This CDR3 spans 18 amino acids. For the CDR3, the DNA is TGTGCCAGCAGCGTGACCGGGGTAGCGGGGGCGAATTTCGTCGAGCAGTACTTC. It specifies CASSVTGVAGANFVEQYF.

V is TRBV7-9 and J is TRBJ1-4, with D possibly TRBD1 on 6 matching bases. Between the trimmed V and J ends, which lost 2 bases and 7 bases, there was a span of 11 bases. The germline CDR1 and CDR2 sequences are SEHNR and FQNEAQ (reference sequence). The CDR3 is 14 residues long. DNA of the CDR3: TGTGCCAGCAGCTTACTATTCAGGGGTGAAAAACTGTTTTTT. Translating gives CASSLLFRGEKLFF.

V usage is TRBV13 and J usage is TRBJ2-3; D uncertain. Per germline, CDR1 PRHDT and CDR2 FYEKMQ (reference sequence). V shed 5 bases and J shed 2 bases, with 14 bases lying between them. This CDR3 contains 15 residues. The CDR3 DNA reads as TGTGCCAGCAGCGCCACTCTAGTGAACACAGATACGCAGTATTTT. Protein sequence: CASSATLVNTDTQYF. Together with reference TRBV13 and TRBJ2-3, the CDR3 gives the full variable domain: AAGVIQSPRHLIKEKRETATLKCYPIPRHDTVYWYQQGPGQDPQFLISFYEKMQSDKGSIPDRFSAQQFSDYHSELNMSSLELGDSALYFCASSATLVNTDTQYFGPGTRLTVL.

The J gene is TRBJ2-1, the V gene TRBV28; 8 nucleotides align to TRBD2. The CDR3 spans 15 residues. Per germline, CDR1 MDHEN and CDR2 SYDVKM. The ends lost 3 bases at V and 5 bases at J; junction bases unmatched: 6. This CDR3 reads CASSFVLAGHNEQFF. The DNA of the CDR3 is TGTGCCAGCAGTTTCGTGCTAGCGGGTCACAATGAGCAGTTCTTC.

The chain links TRBV18 to TRBJ2-7, with unresolved D. Germline values: CDR1 KGHSH, CDR2 LQKENI. This CDR3 has 13 residues. V was trimmed by 1 base and J by 3 bases, leaving 7 bases between them. CDR3 DNA: TGTGCCAGCTCACCACAGCCAGGCTACGAGCAGTACTTC. Amino acid sequence: CASSPQPGYEQYF.

This clone was found a few times. The genes are TRBV13 and TRBJ2-1, with TRBD1 identical over 8 bases. The CDR3 sequence is 16 residues long. The J segment lost 0 bases and the V segment lost 4 bases, leaving 5 bases of the junction unmatched. The germline gives CDR1 PRHDT, CDR2 FYEKMQ (reference sequence). The CDR3: CASSSRQGSSYNEQFF. CDR3 DNA sequence: TGTGCCAGCAGCTCACGACAGGGGAGCTCCTACAATGAGCAGTTCTTC. Drawing the rest from reference TRBV13 and TRBJ2-1, the complete variable domain is AAGVIQSPRHLIKEKRETATLKCYPIPRHDTVYWYQQGPGQDPQFLISFYEKMQSDKGSIPDRFSAQQFSDYHSELNMSSLELGDSALYFCASSSRQGSSYNEQFFGPGTRLTVL.

The V gene is TRBV15, the J gene TRBJ1-2; a weak D match, TRBD1 (5 bases). Trimming stripped 1 base from V and 8 bases from J, with 14 bases between. The CDR3 runs to 14 residues. Germline values: CDR1 LNHNV, CDR2 YYDKDF (reference sequence). The CDR3 region has the DNA TGTGCCACCAGCAGAGTGGCTCAGGGAAGGGGCTACACCTTC. It codes for CATSRVAQGRGYTF.

The chain employs TRBV4-1 and TRBJ2-1; 10 nucleotides align to TRBD2. Per the germline V gene, CDR1 is MGHRA and CDR2 is YSYEKL. V lost 4 bases and J lost 5; bases outside the gene matches: 17. The CDR3 spans 19 residues. The DNA of the CDR3 is TGCGCCAGCAGCCGAAGTGGGCCCCTCCTAGCGGGAGCTCACAATGAGCAGTTCTTC. Translating gives CASSRSGPLLAGAHNEQFF.

The chain uses TRBV5-8 and TRBJ2-7, with a tentative D call TRBD1 (6 bases). There are 15 residues in the CDR3. Germline-derived CDR1 and CDR2 are SGHTS and YDEGEE. V was clipped by 3 bases and J by 4 bases, with 17 bases between them. CDR3 sequence reads: CASSSQVQRGYEQYF. The CDR3 DNA sequence: TGTGCCAGCAGCTCCCAGGTCCAAAGGGGGTACGAGCAGTACTTC.

This chain uses TRBV11-3 with TRBJ2-7; D might be TRBD2 (6 bases). Germline V lookup: CDR1 SGHNT, CDR2 YENEEA. There are 13 residues in the CDR3. Trimming left V 10 bases short and J 3 bases short, with 16 bases between. The CDR3 spells CATPAGDFYEQYF. The CDR3 DNA reads TGTGCCACCCCAGCCGGGGACTTCTACGAGCAGTACTTC.

CDR3 sequence (DNA): TGTGCCAGCAGTACCCTAGCGGGAGCGCGAGAGACCCAGTACTTC. Residues: CASSTLAGARETQYF. This chain joins TRBV28 and TRBJ2-5, with TRBD2 identical over 10 bases. Germline V gives CDR1 MDHEN, CDR2 SYDVKM. The CDR3 covers 15 residues. Trimming cost V 5 bases and J 4 bases; bases outside gene matches: 7.

This chain connects TRBV13 to TRBJ2-1, with 10 nucleotides matching TRBD2. V dropped 6 bases and J dropped 12; count of bases not matched to a gene: 14. CDR3 length: 15 amino acids. From germline, CDR1 is PRHDT and CDR2 FYEKMQ (reference sequence). The CDR3 loop reads CASRSIAGGTLGQFF. The CDR3 nucleotides are TGTGCCAGCAGGTCGATAGCGGGAGGAACTTTGGGGCAGTTCTTC.

The chain is built from TRBV3-1 (or the pseudogene TRBV3-2) and TRBJ2-1; TRBD1 matches 10 bases. The CDR3 is made up of 12 amino acids. Germline V gene sequence: CDR1 LGHDT, CDR2 YNNKEL (reference sequence). Trimming removed 8 bases from V and 9 bases from J; junction bases left unmatched: 4. CDR3 DNA sequence: TGTGCCAGCGGGACAGGGGAACGTGAGCAGTTCTTC. This sequence encodes CASGTGEREQFF.

The chain links TRBV30 to TRBJ1-1; 7 nucleotides line up with TRBD1. Germline V lookup: CDR1 GTSNPN, CDR2 SVGIG (reference sequence). CDR3 length: 13 amino acids. Losses at the gene ends were 5 bases for V and 0 bases for J; bases not matched to a gene: 3. CDR3: CAWDGTVNTEAFF. The CDR3, as DNA: TGTGCCTGGGACGGGACAGTGAACACTGAAGCTTTCTTT.